This T cell receptor beta chain appears in the sequencing data of a study of TIL therapy for anti-PD-1-resistant metastatic lung cancer. On the study more broadly: Tumors had a median PD-L1 proportion score of 6%. A few tumors were EGFR-mutant and two were ALK-rearranged. Median tumor mutation burden was under 1.9 mutations per megabase.

The libraries were made with immunoSEQ v3. Produced via immunoSEQ multiplex PCR; TCRdb's table is partial and in-frame only. The data hold 45,000 to 60,000 clones, with roughly 85% observed a single time. Time point described: pre-treatment sample, taken before nivolumab and TIL therapy. Study conclusions and caveats: This highly selected cohort may not generalize to typical lung cancer patients.

The germline V gene encodes CDR1 MNHEY and CDR2 SVGAGI. The length of the CDR3 is 15 residues. V shed 5 bases and J 3 bases; nucleotides not matched to a gene: 7. To note about this clone: Antigen: not known.

Sequencing used blood, obtained at baseline. This chain joins TRBV6-5 and TRBJ2-7; 10 positions agree with TRBD1. This TCR came from a woman aged 25-80 years with non-small cell lung cancer. CDR3 in amino acids: CASSPGTGAFYEQYF. The CDR3 bases are TGTGCCAGCAGTCCCGGGACAGGGGCTTTCTACGAGCAGTACTTC.